This is a list of T cell receptor beta chains from one sample in a study of radiation and T cells in renal cell carcinoma. This table comes from immunoSEQ multiplex PCR, and its TCRdb copy is limited to in-frame clones, with some not included. The sample has some 75,000 clones; 82% are singletons. The source was blood, collected from a patient whose treatment included radiotherapy and nephrectomy. Receptor source: a man aged 55 to 69 with renal cell carcinoma. The conserved cysteine and the conserved F or W are not part of the CDR3 here. The order of the fields is V gene, J gene, CDR3 protein.

v_call: TRBV5-1; j_call: TRBJ2-3; cdr3_aa: ASSLNLDTQY
v_call: TRBV4-1; j_call: TRBJ2-7; cdr3_aa: ASSQDRGFAYEQY
v_call: TRBV11-2; j_call: TRBJ2-7; cdr3_aa: ASSPGTLSSYEQY
v_call: TRBV28; j_call: TRBJ2-1; cdr3_aa: ASSPGGYNPGRGVTYNEQF
v_call: TRBV18; j_call: TRBJ2-1; cdr3_aa: ASSQRQGPQYNEQF
v_call: TRBV10-3; j_call: TRBJ1-5; cdr3_aa: AISESKGGAGNQPQH
v_call: TRBV7-2; j_call: TRBJ1-2; cdr3_aa: ASSLGTNSYGYT
v_call: TRBV4-3; j_call: TRBJ2-7; cdr3_aa: ASSQDLAGGPTSYEQY
v_call: TRBV6-6; j_call: TRBJ2-1; cdr3_aa: ASTGGAYNEQF
v_call: TRBV6-1; j_call: TRBJ2-1; cdr3_aa: ASSEEWGLAYNEQF
v_call: TRBV7-9; j_call: TRBJ2-1; cdr3_aa: ASSWEGAGNEQF
v_call: TRBV4-3; j_call: TRBJ2-3; cdr3_aa: ASSQVGLAGITDTQY
v_call: TRBV5-1; j_call: TRBJ2-7; cdr3_aa: ASGYPRTGGDSYEQY
v_call: TRBV9; j_call: TRBJ2-1; cdr3_aa: ASSVPGTTNHVEQF
v_call: TRBV7-2; j_call: TRBJ1-2; cdr3_aa: ASSRANYGYT
v_call: TRBV6-5; j_call: TRBJ2-7; cdr3_aa: ASSYRGSPSDEQY
v_call: TRBV6-5; j_call: TRBJ2-1; cdr3_aa: ASSYSRGPPNEQF
v_call: TRBV9; j_call: TRBJ1-3; cdr3_aa: ASSVVGGRGNTIY
v_call: TRBV10-3; j_call: TRBJ2-7; cdr3_aa: AISQVSYEQY
v_call: TRBV11-1; j_call: TRBJ2-7; cdr3_aa: ASSPRTSGGTYEQY